One sample yielded the 21 T cell receptor beta chains listed below, sequenced in a study of patients and donors after allogeneic stem cell transplantation. TCRdb re-called the RT-PCR reads with MiXCR, one entry per CDR3 protein. The data show some 960,000 distinct CDR3 sequences, 15% to 20% seen once. The specimen was blood, either unsorted or a sorted T cell fraction (not recorded which). The receptors shown here come from a human donor who was either an allogeneic HSCT recipient or a stem cell or donor lymphocyte infusion donor (not recorded which). It is not recorded whose cells these are; they may come from a transplant donor.

Only a few counts were recorded for this clonotype. The V gene is TRBV20-1, the J gene TRBJ2-1, with D perhaps assigned TRBD1 or TRBD2 (5 bases each). V was trimmed by 0 bases and J by 8 bases, leaving 14 bases between them. The germline CDR1 and CDR2 sequences are DFQATT and SNEGSKA (reference sequence). The CDR3 runs 14 residues. CDR3 nucleotide sequence: TGCAGTGCTAGAGAGAGGGGCCGGAGAGATGAGCAGTTCTTC. It specifies CSARERGRRDEQFF.

This clonotype turned up a few times. The chain uses TRBV12-3 or TRBV12-4 and TRBJ2-3, with D perhaps TRBD2 (6 bases). Trimming left V 8 bases short and J 1 base short, with 16 bases between. The CDR3 has 15 amino acids. The CDR3 protein is CASRGYQKGTDTQYF. CDR3 in DNA: TGTGCCAGCCGGGGGTATCAGAAGGGCACAGATACGCAGTATTTT.

This clonotype was recorded a few times. This rearrangement joins TRBV25-1 to TRBJ1-2, with D possibly matching TRBD1 (5 bases). The CDR3 is 17 amino acids. Germline CDR1 reads MGHDK; CDR2 reads SYGVNS. Trimming removed 4 bases at V and 4 bases at J, with 22 bases between. The CDR3 reads CASSGEKGFLLRYGYTF. The DNA for the CDR3 is TGTGCCAGCAGTGGGGAAAAGGGGTTTCTTCTACGCTATGGCTACACCTTC.

This clonotype was picked up a small number of times. The genes are TRBV5-6 and TRBJ1-6; a possible D gene is TRBD1 (5 bases). The CDR3 is 16 residues long. The germline CDR1 and CDR2 sequences are SGHDT and YYEEEE. V lost 5 bases, J lost 10 bases, and 22 bases lay in between. CDR3 DNA: TGTGCCAGCAGTCCCTCCGGGACTAATCTTAAGTCACCCCTCCACTTT. This translates into CASSPSGTNLKSPLHF.

This clonotype was seen a handful of times. V gene TRBV2 combines with J gene TRBJ2-3; weak D call: TRBD2 (6 bases). Per the germline V gene, CDR1 is SNHLY and CDR2 is FYNNEI. The CDR3 runs to 13 residues. Between the trimmed V and J ends, which lost 6 bases and 6 bases, there was a span of 13 bases. CDR3 DNA sequence: TGTGCCAGCAGGGGGACTTGGGCGGATACGCAGTATTTT. Its protein is CASRGTWADTQYF.

In its sample, this clonotype was seen a few times. The chain combines TRBV18 with TRBJ2-7; D could derive from TRBD1 or TRBD2 (5 bases each). The CDR3 loop spans 16 amino acids. The germline V gene has CDR1 KGHSH and CDR2 LQKENI. V was trimmed by 6 bases and J by 3 bases, leaving 21 bases between them. The DNA of the CDR3 is TGTGCCAGCTCCCTACAAGGGGAGTTGTGGGACTACGAGCAGTACTTC. Translated: CASSLQGELWDYEQYF.

This clonotype showed up many times. The chain couples TRBV5-1 to TRBJ2-5; D is tentatively TRBD1 or TRBD2 (5 bases each). Deletions cut 0 bases from V and 5 bases from J, with 14 bases between. Per the germline V gene, CDR1 is SGHRS and CDR2 is YFSETQ. This CDR3 spans 15 amino acids. CDR3 sequence (DNA): TGCGCCAGCAGCTTGGCCTTGAAGGGGACGGAGACCCAGTACTTC. Its translation: CASSLALKGTETQYF. The entire variable domain, with the rest obtained from reference TRBV5-1 and TRBJ2-5, is as follows: KAGVTQTPRYLIKTRGQQVTLSCSPISGHRSVSWYQQTPGQGLQFLFEYFSETQRNKGNFPGRFSGRQFSNSRSEMNVSTLELGDSALYLCASSLALKGTETQYFGPGTRLLVL.

This clonotype was seen a handful of times. The V and J genes are TRBV27 and TRBJ2-7; D possibly corresponds to TRBD2 (5 bases). V was shortened by 4 bases and J by 0 bases, with 13 bases between the two germline ends. Germline V gene data show CDR1 as MNHEY and CDR2 as SMNVEV (reference sequence). The CDR3 sequence is 15 residues long. CDR3 DNA sequence: TGTGCCAGCAGTTACGGGATGATCAGCTCCTACGAGCAGTACTTC. Translation: CASSYGMISSYEQYF.

There are a few counts of this clonotype. This chain uses TRBV15 with TRBJ1-2; the D is unclear. CDR3 length: 13 residues. With 0 bases removed from V and 3 bases from J, the gap between germline ends came to 5 bases. Germline V gene lookup returns CDR1 LNHNV and CDR2 YYDKDF (reference sequence). CDR3 DNA: TGTGCCACCAGCAGAGATCCACACTATGGCTACACCTTC. Protein: CATSRDPHYGYTF.

The V gene is TRBV5-5, the J gene TRBJ2-6, with D maybe TRBD2 (7 bases). V was cut by 0 bases and J by 1 base, with 14 bases left in between. The CDR3 totals 18 residues. In germline, CDR1 is SGHKS, CDR2 YYEKEE (reference sequence). DNA for the CDR3: TGTGCCAGCAGCTTGGCCGGGGGGCGTCGGTCTGGGGCCAACGTCCTGACTTTC. This translates into CASSLAGGRRSGANVLTF.

The chain has TRBV5-1 and TRBJ2-7; 9 nucleotides line up with TRBD1. Germline V CDR1 and CDR2: SGHRS, YFSETQ. After removal of 7 bases from V and 7 bases from J, the junction contained 12 bases not matched to a gene. The CDR3 totals 14 residues. CDR3 nucleotide sequence: TGCGCCAGCTACCTCGGGACAGGGCGGGAGGAGCAGTACTTC. Translating gives CASYLGTGREEQYF.

The chain has TRBV9 and TRBJ2-3; D not certain. Germline lookup yields CDR1 SGDLS and CDR2 YYNGEE. V was shortened by 4 bases and J by 4 bases, with 10 bases between the two germline ends. The CDR3 extends over 13 amino acids. The CDR3 DNA follows: TGTGCCAGCAGCCCGATACCCCCAGATACGCAGTATTTT. This gives the protein CASSPIPPDTQYF.

This clonotype was detected many times. This rearrangement joins TRBV12-3 or TRBV12-4 to TRBJ2-3, with a tentative D call TRBD2 (6 bases). This CDR3 region has 13 residues. V was cut by 3 bases and J by 6 bases, with 10 bases left in between. CDR3 nucleotide sequence: TGTGCCAGCAGTTTGTTTGCGGGGGATACGCAGTATTTT. As protein: CASSLFAGDTQYF.

There are a few counts of this clonotype. The rearrangement joins TRBV21-1 to TRBJ1-2; the table assigns TRBD1, which was not confirmed against the DNA. TRBV21-1 is annotated as a pseudogene. There are 16 residues in the CDR3. The CDR3 coding sequence is TGTGCCAGCAACATTATGAACAGGGCATGGTGGTATGGCTACACCTTC. Translating it yields CASNIMNRAWWYGYTF.

This clonotype was observed a few times. The V and J genes are TRBV21-1 and TRBJ1-5; the DNA was not used to check the table's D call, TRBD1. TRBV21-1 is listed as a pseudogene. The CDR3 has 19 amino acids. CDR3 coding DNA: TGTGCCAGCAGCACCCAAAGTGGGCGACAGAGGCATAGCAATCAGCCCCAGCATTTT. This translates into CASSTQSGRQRHSNQPQHF.

V is TRBV6-6 and J is TRBJ1-2; TRBD1 is a possible D gene (5 bases). The CDR3 is 13 residues long. Between the trimmed V and J ends, which lost 2 bases and 4 bases, there was a span of 8 bases. Germline loops: CDR1 MNHNY, CDR2 SVGAGI (reference sequence). CDR3 DNA: TGTGCCAGCAGTTACGGGGGTTTCTATGGCTACACCTTC. As protein: CASSYGGFYGYTF.

The CDR3 DNA sequence: TGCGCCAGCAGCCAATGGACAGGGGCCTCCACTGAAGCTTTCTTT. Its protein is CASSQWTGASTEAFF. The rearrangement links TRBV5-1 to TRBJ1-1; 9 bases align to TRBD1. Germline V lookup: CDR1 SGHRS, CDR2 YFSETQ. J lost 4 bases, V lost 4 bases, and 8 bases had no gene match. This CDR3 region has 15 residues.

On this clonotype: Mismatch with germline at one junction end may stem from a read error. V is TRBV20-1 and J is TRBJ1-6, with 8 bases matching TRBD1. CDR1 is DFQATT and CDR2 is SNEGSKA in the germline V gene (reference sequence). The CDR3 length is 16 residues. The CDR3 loop is CSARDWGRQGYSPLHF. The CDR3 bases are TGCAGTGCGAGAGACTGGGGGAGACAGGGGTATTCACCCCTCCACTTT.

The chain recombines TRBV20-1 with TRBJ1-1; no clear D gene. V dropped 0 bases and J dropped 1 base, with 9 bases sitting between them. The CDR3 contains 14 residues. The germline CDR1 and CDR2 sequences are DFQATT and SNEGSKA (reference sequence). The CDR3 nucleotides are TGCAGTGCTAGAGATAGAGTGAAGAACACTGAAGCTTTCTTT. Translated: CSARDRVKNTEAFF.

This sequence joins TRBV10-3 and TRBJ2-1, with 16 bases matching TRBD2. The CDR3 extends over 19 amino acids. V lost 0 bases, J lost 10 bases, and 12 bases stayed unmatched. Per germline, CDR1 ENHRY and CDR2 SYGVKD. CDR3 nucleotides: TGTGCCATCAGTGAGTCGATCCTGGGACTAGCGGGAGGGGAGACGGAGCAGTTCTTC. It encodes CAISESILGLAGGETEQFF.

This clonotype has only a few counts. This chain connects TRBV11-2 to TRBJ2-7; TRBD2 agrees at 10 bases. Germline assignment: CDR1 SGHAT and CDR2 FQNNGV. Trimming cost V 5 bases and J 2 bases; bases outside gene matches: 9. The CDR3 has 16 amino acids. The CDR3 bases are TGTGCCAGCAGCCGCAGAGCGGGAGGGACAACCTACGAGCAGTACTTC. Encoded protein: CASSRRAGGTTYEQYF.